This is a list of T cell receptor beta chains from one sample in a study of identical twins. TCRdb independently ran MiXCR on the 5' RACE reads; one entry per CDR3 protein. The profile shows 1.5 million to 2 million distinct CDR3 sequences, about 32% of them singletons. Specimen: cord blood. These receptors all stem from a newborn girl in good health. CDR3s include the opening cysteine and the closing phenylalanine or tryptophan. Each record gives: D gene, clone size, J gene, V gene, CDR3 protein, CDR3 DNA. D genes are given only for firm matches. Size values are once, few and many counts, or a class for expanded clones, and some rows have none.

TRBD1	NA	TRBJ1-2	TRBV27	CASSSAGTGGYGYTF	TGTGCCAGCAGTTCAGCCGGGACAGGGGGCTATGGCTACACCTTC
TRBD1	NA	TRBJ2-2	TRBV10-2	CASINTGAPNTGELFF	TGCGCCAGCATTAACACAGGGGCCCCGAACACCGGGGAGCTGTTTTTT
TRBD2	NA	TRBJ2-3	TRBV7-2	CASSPSGGFAQYF	TGTGCCAGCAGCCCTAGCGGCGGGTTCGCGCAGTATTTT
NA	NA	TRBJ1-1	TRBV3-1	CASSQAQAPTEAFF	TGTGCCAGCAGCCAAGCCCAAGCGCCCACTGAAGCTTTCTTT
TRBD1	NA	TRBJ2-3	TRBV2	CASSRDRGALITDTQYF	TGTGCCAGCAGTAGAGACAGGGGCGCCCTGATCACAGATACGCAGTATTTT
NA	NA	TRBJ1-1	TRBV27	CASGPQGMNTEAFF	TGTGCCAGCGGGCCCCAGGGGATGAACACTGAAGCTTTCTTT
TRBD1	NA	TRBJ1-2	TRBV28	CASAGQGYGYTF	TGTGCCAGCGCGGGACAGGGCTATGGCTACACCTTC
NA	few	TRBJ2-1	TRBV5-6	CASSPTGTGSYNEQFF	TGTGCCAGCAGCCCTACAGGGACTGGATCCTACAATGAGCAGTTCTTC
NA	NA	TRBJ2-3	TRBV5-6	CASSLGGGQVADTQYF	TGTGCCAGCAGCTTGGGCGGGGGACAGGTCGCAGATACGCAGTATTTT
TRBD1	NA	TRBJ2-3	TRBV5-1	CASSLEGQGAPDTQYF	TGCGCCAGCAGCTTGGAAGGACAGGGGGCGCCAGATACGCAGTATTTT
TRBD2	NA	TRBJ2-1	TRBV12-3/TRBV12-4	CASSLAASGQYNEQFF	TGTGCCAGCAGTTTAGCGGCTAGCGGGCAGTACAATGAGCAGTTCTTC
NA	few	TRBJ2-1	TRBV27	CASAWQAYNEQFF	TGTGCCAGCGCTTGGCAGGCCTACAATGAGCAGTTCTTC
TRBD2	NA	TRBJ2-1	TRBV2	CASSQTSGPWGDEQFF	TGTGCCAGCAGTCAGACTAGCGGGCCCTGGGGGGATGAGCAGTTCTTC
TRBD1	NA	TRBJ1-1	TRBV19	CASSPRQGREPEAFF	TGTGCCAGTAGCCCTCGACAGGGAAGAGAGCCTGAAGCTTTCTTT
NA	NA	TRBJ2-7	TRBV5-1	CASSLEAGYSYEQYF	TGCGCCAGCAGCTTGGAGGCGGGGTACTCCTACGAGCAGTACTTC
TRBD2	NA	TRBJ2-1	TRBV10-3	CAISEGTSSTNEQFF	TGTGCCATCAGTGAAGGGACTAGCAGCACCAATGAGCAGTTCTTC
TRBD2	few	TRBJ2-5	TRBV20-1	CSARPAGLTQETQYF	TGCAGTGCTAGACCGGCGGGACTAACTCAAGAGACCCAGTACTTC
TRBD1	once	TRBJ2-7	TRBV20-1	CSARSTGARSYEQYF	TGCAGTGCTAGATCGACAGGGGCCCGCTCCTACGAGCAGTACTTC
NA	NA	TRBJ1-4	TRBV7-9	CAGDGEKLFF	TGTGCCGGGGACGGGGAAAAACTGTTTTTT
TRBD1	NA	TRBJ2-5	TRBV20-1	CSARGQGLSPNEQYF	TGCAGTGCTAGGGGACAGGGACTTTCCCCCAATGAGCAGTACTTC
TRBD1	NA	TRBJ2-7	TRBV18	CASSPPGQPRSEQYF	TGTGCCAGCTCACCCCCGGGACAGCCTCGTTCCGAGCAGTACTTC
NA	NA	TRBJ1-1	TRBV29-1	CSVGGATDMNTEAFF	TGCAGCGTTGGGGGGGCGACAGACATGAACACTGAAGCTTTCTTT
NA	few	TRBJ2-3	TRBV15	CATSAPGRSTDTQYF	TGTGCCACCAGCGCTCCGGGACGGAGCACAGATACGCAGTATTTT
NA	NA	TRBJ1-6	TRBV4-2	CASSQDAWDSPLHF	TGTGCCAGCAGCCAAGACGCTTGGGATTCACCCCTCCACTTT
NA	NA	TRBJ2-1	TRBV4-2	CASSQGGPLVGEQFF	TGTGCCAGCAGCCAAGGCGGACCGTTAGTGGGTGAGCAGTTCTTC
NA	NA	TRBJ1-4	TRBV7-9	CASRTDGGGEKLFF	TGTGCCAGCAGAACAGACGGAGGAGGGGAAAAACTGTTTTTT
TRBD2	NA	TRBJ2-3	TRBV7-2	CASSFRGGLDTDTQYF	TGTGCCAGCAGTTTCCGCGGGGGGTTGGACACAGATACGCAGTATTTT
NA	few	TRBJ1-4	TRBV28	CASSSGGAMGNEKLFF	TGTGCCAGCAGTTCCGGGGGGGCAATGGGCAATGAAAAACTGTTTTTT
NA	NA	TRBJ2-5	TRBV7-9	CASSLGHRVAETQYF	TGTGCCAGCAGCTTAGGACACAGGGTTGCAGAGACCCAGTACTTC
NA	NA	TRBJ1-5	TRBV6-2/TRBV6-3	CASRRPGASNQPQHF	TGTGCCAGCAGGCGGCCCGGGGCTAGCAATCAGCCCCAGCATTTT
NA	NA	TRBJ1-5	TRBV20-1	CSARAPAFQPQHF	TGCAGTGCGAGGGCCCCGGCATTTCAGCCCCAGCATTTT
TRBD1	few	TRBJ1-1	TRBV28	CASSYTGVSAEAFF	TGTGCCAGCAGTTACACAGGGGTTAGTGCTGAAGCTTTCTTT
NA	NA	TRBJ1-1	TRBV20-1	CSARSGSGGRTEAFF	TGCAGTGCTAGAAGCGGGAGTGGGGGGAGGACTGAAGCTTTCTTT